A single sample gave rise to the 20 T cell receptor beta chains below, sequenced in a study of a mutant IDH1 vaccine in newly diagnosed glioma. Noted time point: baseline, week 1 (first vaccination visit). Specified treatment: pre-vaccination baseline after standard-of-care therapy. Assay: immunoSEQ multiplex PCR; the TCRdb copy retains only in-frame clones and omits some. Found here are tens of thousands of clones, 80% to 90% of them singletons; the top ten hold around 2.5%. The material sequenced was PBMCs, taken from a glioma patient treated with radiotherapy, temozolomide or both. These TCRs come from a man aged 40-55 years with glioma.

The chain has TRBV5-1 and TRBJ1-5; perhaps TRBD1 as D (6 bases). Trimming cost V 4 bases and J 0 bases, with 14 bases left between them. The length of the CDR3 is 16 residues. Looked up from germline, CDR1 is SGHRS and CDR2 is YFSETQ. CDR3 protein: CASSPDSPYSNQPQHF. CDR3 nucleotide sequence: TGCGCCAGCAGCCCGGACAGCCCTTATAGCAATCAGCCCCAGCATTTT.

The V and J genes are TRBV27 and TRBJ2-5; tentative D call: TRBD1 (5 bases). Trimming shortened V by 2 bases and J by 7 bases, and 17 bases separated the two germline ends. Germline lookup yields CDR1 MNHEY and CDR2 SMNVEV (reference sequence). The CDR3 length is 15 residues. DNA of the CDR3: TGTGCCAGCAGTTTACTTCTCCAGGGCTCCGGGACCCAGTACTTC. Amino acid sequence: CASSLLLQGSGTQYF.

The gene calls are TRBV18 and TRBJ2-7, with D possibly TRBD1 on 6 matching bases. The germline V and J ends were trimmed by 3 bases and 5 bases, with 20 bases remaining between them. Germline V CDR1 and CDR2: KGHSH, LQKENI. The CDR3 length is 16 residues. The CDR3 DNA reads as TGTGCCAGCTCACCGGACAGCTCCCCGGCTGGGAACGAGCAGTACTTC. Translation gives CASSPDSSPAGNEQYF. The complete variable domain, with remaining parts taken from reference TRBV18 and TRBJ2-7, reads NAGVMQNPRHLVRRRGQEARLRCSPMKGHSHVYWYRQLPEEGLKFMVYLQKENIIDESGMPKERFSAEFPKEGPSILRIQQVVRGDSAAYFCASSPDSSPAGNEQYFGPGTRLTVT.

The CDR3 region is CASNHVRRTQYF. CDR3 coding DNA: TGTGCCAGTAATCACGTGAGGCGGACCCAGTACTTC. The V and J genes are TRBV19 and TRBJ2-5; no firm D call. The germline gives CDR1 LNHDA, CDR2 SQIVND (reference sequence). V was shortened by 7 bases and J by 7 bases, with 13 bases between the two germline ends. This CDR3 spans 12 amino acids.

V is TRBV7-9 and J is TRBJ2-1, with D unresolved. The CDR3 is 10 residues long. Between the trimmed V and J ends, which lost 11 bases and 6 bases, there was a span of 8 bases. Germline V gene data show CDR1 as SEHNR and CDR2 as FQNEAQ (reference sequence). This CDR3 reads CAGSGNEQFF. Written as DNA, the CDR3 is TGTGCCGGATCCGGCAATGAGCAGTTCTTC.

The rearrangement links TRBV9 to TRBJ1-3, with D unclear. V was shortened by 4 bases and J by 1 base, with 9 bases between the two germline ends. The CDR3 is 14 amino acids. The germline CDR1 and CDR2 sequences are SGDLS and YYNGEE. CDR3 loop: CASSNRGSGNTIYF. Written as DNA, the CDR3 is TGTGCCAGCAGCAATCGGGGATCTGGAAACACCATATATTTT.

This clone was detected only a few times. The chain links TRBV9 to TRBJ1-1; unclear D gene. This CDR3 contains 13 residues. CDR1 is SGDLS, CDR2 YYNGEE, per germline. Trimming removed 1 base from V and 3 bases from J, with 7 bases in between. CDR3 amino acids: CASSVTPDTEAFF. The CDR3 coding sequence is TGTGCCAGCAGCGTAACACCGGACACTGAAGCTTTCTTT. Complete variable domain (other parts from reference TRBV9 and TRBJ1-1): DSGVTQTPKHLITATGQRVTLRCSPRSGDLSVYWYQQSLDQGLQFLIQYYNGEERAKGNILERFSAQQFPDLHSELNLSSLELGDSALYFCASSVTPDTEAFFGQGTRLTVV.

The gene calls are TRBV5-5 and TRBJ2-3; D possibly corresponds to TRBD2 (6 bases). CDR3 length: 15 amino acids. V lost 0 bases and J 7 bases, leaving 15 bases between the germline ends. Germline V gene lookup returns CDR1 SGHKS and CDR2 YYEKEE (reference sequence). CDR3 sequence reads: CASSLAGDSRNTQYF. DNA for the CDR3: TGTGCCAGCAGCTTGGCCGGGGACTCGAGGAATACGCAGTATTTT. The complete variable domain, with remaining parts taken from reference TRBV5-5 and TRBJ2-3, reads DAGVTQSPTHLIKTRGQQVTLRCSPISGHKSVSWYQQVLGQGPQFIFQYYEKEERGRGNFPDRFSARQFPNYSSELNVNALLLGDSALYLCASSLAGDSRNTQYFGPGTRLTVL.

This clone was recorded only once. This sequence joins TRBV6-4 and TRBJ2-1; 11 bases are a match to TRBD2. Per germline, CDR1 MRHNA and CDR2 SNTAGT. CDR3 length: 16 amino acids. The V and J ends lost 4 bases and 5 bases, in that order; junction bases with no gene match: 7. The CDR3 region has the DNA TGTGCCAGCAGTGTTCTAGCGGGAGGACTTAACAATGAGCAGTTCTTC. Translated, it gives CASSVLAGGLNNEQFF.

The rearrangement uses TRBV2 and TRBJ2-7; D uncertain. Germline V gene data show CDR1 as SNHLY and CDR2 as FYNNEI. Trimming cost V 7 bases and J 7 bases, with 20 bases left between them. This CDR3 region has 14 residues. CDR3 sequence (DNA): TGTGCCAGCATGGACCGTCGTGGGGTTGGAGAGCAGTACTTC. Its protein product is CASMDRRGVGEQYF.

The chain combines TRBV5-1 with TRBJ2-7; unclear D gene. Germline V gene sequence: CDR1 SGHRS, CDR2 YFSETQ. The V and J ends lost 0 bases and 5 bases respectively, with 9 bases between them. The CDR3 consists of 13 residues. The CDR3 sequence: CASSLAEGHEQYF. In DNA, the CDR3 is TGCGCCAGCAGCTTGGCAGAAGGGCACGAGCAGTACTTC.

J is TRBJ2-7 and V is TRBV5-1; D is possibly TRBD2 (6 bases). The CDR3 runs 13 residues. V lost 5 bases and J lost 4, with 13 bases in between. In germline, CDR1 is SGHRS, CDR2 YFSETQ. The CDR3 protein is CASRPPGLYEQYF. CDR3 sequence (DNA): TGCGCCAGCAGACCGCCGGGACTGTACGAGCAGTACTTC.

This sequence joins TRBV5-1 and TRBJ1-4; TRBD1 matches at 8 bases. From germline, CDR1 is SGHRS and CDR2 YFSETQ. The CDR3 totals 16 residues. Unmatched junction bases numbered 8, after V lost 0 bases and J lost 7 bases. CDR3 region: CASSLGSGTGSEKLFF. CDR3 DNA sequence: TGCGCCAGCAGCTTGGGGTCCGGGACAGGTTCTGAAAAACTGTTTTTT. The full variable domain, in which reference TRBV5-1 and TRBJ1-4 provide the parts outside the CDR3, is KAGVTQTPRYLIKTRGQQVTLSCSPISGHRSVSWYQQTPGQGLQFLFEYFSETQRNKGNFPGRFSGRQFSNSRSEMNVSTLELGDSALYLCASSLGSGTGSEKLFFGSGTQLSVL.

CDR3 bases: TGTGCCAGCAGTCCCAGACAGGGCAAAGTCACTGAAGCTTTCTTT. Protein product: CASSPRQGKVTEAFF. This chain uses TRBV6-5 with TRBJ1-1, with 7 bases aligning to TRBD1. V lost 5 bases and J lost 4; bases outside the gene matches: 10. The CDR3 consists of 15 residues. CDR1 and CDR2 from the germline V gene are MNHEY and SVGAGI.

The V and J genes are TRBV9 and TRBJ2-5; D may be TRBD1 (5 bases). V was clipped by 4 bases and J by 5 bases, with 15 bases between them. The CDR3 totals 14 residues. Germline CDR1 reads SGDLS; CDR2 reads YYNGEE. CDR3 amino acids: CASSSKGAGETQYF. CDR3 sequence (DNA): TGTGCCAGCAGCTCCAAAGGGGCTGGGGAGACCCAGTACTTC.

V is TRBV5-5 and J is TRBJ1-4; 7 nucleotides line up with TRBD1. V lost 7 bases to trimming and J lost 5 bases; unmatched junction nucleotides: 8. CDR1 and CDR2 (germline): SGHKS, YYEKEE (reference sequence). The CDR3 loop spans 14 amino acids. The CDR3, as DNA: TGTGCCAGCCAATCGGGACAGCAAAATGAAAAACTGTTTTTT. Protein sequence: CASQSGQQNEKLFF.

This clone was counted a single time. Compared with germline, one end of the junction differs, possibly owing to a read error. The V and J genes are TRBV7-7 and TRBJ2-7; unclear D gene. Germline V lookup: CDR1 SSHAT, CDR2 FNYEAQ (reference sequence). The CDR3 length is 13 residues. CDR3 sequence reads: CASSPGIFYEQYF. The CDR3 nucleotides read TGTGCTAGCAGCCCCGGAATTTTCTACGAGCAGTACTTC.

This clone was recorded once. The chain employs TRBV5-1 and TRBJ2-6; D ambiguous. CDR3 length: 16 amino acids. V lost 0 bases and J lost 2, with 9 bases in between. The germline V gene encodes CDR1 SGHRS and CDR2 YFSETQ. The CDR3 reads CASSLGGATGANVLTF. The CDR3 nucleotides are TGCGCCAGCAGCTTGGGTGGTGCGACTGGGGCCAACGTCCTGACTTTC.

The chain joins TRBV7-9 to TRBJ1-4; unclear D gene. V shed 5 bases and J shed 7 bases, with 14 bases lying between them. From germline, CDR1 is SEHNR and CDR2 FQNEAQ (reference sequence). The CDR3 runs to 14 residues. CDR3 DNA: TGTGCCAGCAGCCGCGACGGAGGTGGTGAAAAACTGTTTTTT. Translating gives CASSRDGGGEKLFF.

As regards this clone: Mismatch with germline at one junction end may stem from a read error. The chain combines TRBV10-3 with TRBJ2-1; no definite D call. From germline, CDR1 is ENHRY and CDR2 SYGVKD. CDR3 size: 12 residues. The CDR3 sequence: CAISESSGLLIF. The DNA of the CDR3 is TGTGCCATCAGTGAGTCTTCGGGTTTGTTGATCTTC.